What follows are 8 T cell receptor beta chains derived from one specimen sequenced in a study of a mutant IDH1 vaccine in newly diagnosed glioma. Assay: immunoSEQ multiplex PCR; the TCRdb copy retains only in-frame clones and omits some. This sample has approximately 66,000 clones, with 84% found just once. Time point defined: week 35, safety follow-up. The study gave 300 ug of mutant IDH1 20-mer peptide per vaccine dose, with topical imiquimod. Their specific antigens are unknown. This material consisted of PBMCs, taken from a glioma patient whose treatment included an IDH1 peptide vaccine. Receptors were obtained from a man aged 30-40 years with glioma.

This clone was counted only a few times. V is TRBV2 and J is TRBJ1-6; possibly TRBD1 for D (5 bases). Trimming removed 4 bases from V and 9 bases from J, with 7 bases in between. The germline V gene encodes CDR1 SNHLY and CDR2 FYNNEI. The CDR3 totals 12 residues. The DNA for the CDR3 is TGTGCCAGCAGTGTTGGGGCTTCACCCCTCCACTTT. It codes for CASSVGASPLHF. Looking up the rest from reference TRBV2 and TRBJ1-6 gives the full variable domain: EPEVTQTPSHQVTQMGQEVILRCVPISNHLYFYWYRQILGQKVEFLVSFYNNEISEKSEIFDDQFSVERPDGSNFTLKIRSTKLEDSAMYFCASSVGASPLHFGNGTRLTVT.

V is TRBV18 and J is TRBJ2-5, with 7 positions matching TRBD1. V lost 2 bases, J lost 4 bases, and 10 bases stayed unmatched. The germline CDR1 and CDR2 sequences are KGHSH and LQKENI. The CDR3 is 16 amino acids. CDR3 DNA sequence: TGTGCCAGCTCACCATCCAGGGGGACCTACCGAGAGACCCAGTACTTC. Amino acid sequence: CASSPSRGTYRETQYF.

The chain couples TRBV14 to TRBJ2-1, with 8 bases lining up with TRBD2. Trimming removed 0 bases from V and 6 bases from J; junction bases left unmatched: 10. CDR3 size: 17 residues. Germline V gene sequence: CDR1 SGHDN, CDR2 FVKESK. Written as DNA, the CDR3 is TGTGCCAGCAGCCAAGATCCGCCACTAGCGGTAAGCAATGAGCAGTTCTTC. Protein: CASSQDPPLAVSNEQFF.

This sequence joins TRBV6-4 and TRBJ2-3; D tentatively reads TRBD1 or TRBD2 (5 bases each). The V end was cut by 2 bases, the J end by 0 bases, with 6 bases between. The CDR3 extends over 14 amino acids. Germline values: CDR1 MRHNA, CDR2 SNTAGT. As DNA, the CDR3 is TGTGCCAGCAGTGACGGGGGTAGCACAGATACGCAGTATTTT. This codes for CASSDGGSTDTQYF.

The rearrangement links TRBV5-1 to TRBJ2-7; D perhaps matches TRBD1 (7 bases). Between the trimmed V and J ends, which lost 0 bases and 4 bases, there was a span of 14 bases. There are 15 residues in the CDR3. Germline V lookup: CDR1 SGHRS, CDR2 YFSETQ. The CDR3 spells CASSLERAGQYEQYF. CDR3 nucleotides: TGCGCCAGCAGCTTGGAGAGGGCGGGACAGTACGAGCAGTACTTC.

This chain links TRBV21-1 with TRBJ1-5; the table gives TRBD1 as D, unverified against the DNA. TRBV21-1 is a known pseudogene. CDR3 length: 18 amino acids. CDR3 in amino acids: CASSTASGQEVCNQPQHF. DNA of the CDR3: TGTGCCAGCAGCACGGCGTCGGGACAGGAAGTTTGCAATCAGCCCCAGCATTTT.

The chain employs TRBV9 and TRBJ2-3; D is possibly TRBD1 or TRBD2 (5 bases each). With 0 bases removed from V and 3 bases from J, the gap between germline ends came to 14 bases. This CDR3 is 16 amino acids long. The germline gives CDR1 SGDLS, CDR2 YYNGEE. In DNA form, the CDR3 reads TGTGCCAGCAGCGTAGTTCGGGACGGCGGGACAGATACGCAGTATTTT. It yields the protein CASSVVRDGGTDTQYF.

This clone occurred a few times. This chain uses TRBV6-5 with TRBJ1-1; maybe TRBD1 (6 bases). The CDR3 consists of 16 residues. Trimming stripped 4 bases from V and 0 bases from J, with 15 bases between. Per the germline V gene, CDR1 is MNHEY and CDR2 is SVGAGI. CDR3 sequence: CASSSLWGRMNTEAFF. CDR3 nucleotide sequence: TGTGCCAGCAGTTCCTTATGGGGGCGGATGAACACTGAAGCTTTCTTT.